The 21 T cell receptor beta chains below come from one sample, sequenced in a study of shared clonotypes between healthy human individuals. Some clones are missing from TCRdb's copy, which holds only in-frame ones; the method was immunoSEQ multiplex PCR. The profile shows 550,000 to 800,000 clones, approximately 79% of them singletons. The sequenced sample consisted of memory CD4+ T cells sorted from blood. Described subset: CD45RA-negative fraction. Receptor source: a woman in her thirties in good health.

The chain uses TRBV6-6 and TRBJ2-7; possibly TRBD1 for D (5 bases). CDR3 length: 13 residues. Germline V gene data show CDR1 as MNHNY and CDR2 as SVGAGI (reference sequence). The V gene lost 7 bases and the J gene lost 3 bases, with 13 bases spanning the gap. DNA for the CDR3: TGTGCCAGCAAAAACATAGGGGACTACGAGCAGTACTTC. Amino acid sequence: CASKNIGDYEQYF.

This chain connects TRBV6-1 to TRBJ2-7; 9 nucleotides agree with TRBD2. Germline trimming cut 1 base from V and 1 base from J; bases unmatched to any gene: 2. The germline CDR1 and CDR2 sequences are MNHNS and SASEGT. The CDR3 sequence is 15 residues long. The CDR3 DNA reads TGTGCCAGCAGTGAAGGGAGCGGGAGGTCCTACGAGCAGTACTTC. This sequence encodes CASSEGSGRSYEQYF.

The chain recombines TRBV7-6 with TRBJ1-1; 8 nucleotides line up with TRBD1. Germline V gives CDR1 SGHVS, CDR2 FNYEAQ. Trimming cost V 5 bases and J 8 bases; bases outside gene matches: 4. CDR3 length: 12 residues. The CDR3: CASSPRTGEAFF. The DNA for the CDR3 is TGTGCCAGCAGCCCGAGGACAGGGGAAGCTTTCTTT.

This rearrangement joins TRBV27 to TRBJ2-1, with 7 bases lining up with TRBD2. The CDR3 sequence is 15 residues long. Trimming removed 4 bases from V and 9 bases from J; junction bases left unmatched: 12. Germline lookup yields CDR1 MNHEY and CDR2 SMNVEV (reference sequence). The CDR3 reads CASSSEGLVGGEQFF. The DNA for the CDR3 is TGTGCCAGCAGTTCAGAAGGACTAGTGGGAGGTGAGCAGTTCTTC.

The gene calls are TRBV7-2 and TRBJ2-1, with 13 bases matching TRBD2. This CDR3 contains 15 residues. V lost 3 bases to trimming and J lost 7 bases; unmatched junction nucleotides: 3. Looked up from germline, CDR1 is SGHTA and CDR2 is FQGNSA. CDR3 residues: CASSFGTSGMNEQFF. In nucleotides, the CDR3 is TGTGCCAGCAGCTTTGGGACTAGCGGGATGAATGAGCAGTTCTTC. The variable domain in full, with the rest retrieved from reference TRBV7-2 and TRBJ2-1, is GAGVSQSPSNKVTEKGKDVELRCDPISGHTALYWYRQSLGQGLEFLIYFQGNSAPDKSGLPSDRFSAERTGGSVSTLTIQRTQQEDSAVYLCASSFGTSGMNEQFFGPGTRLTVL.

The chain employs TRBV11-2 and TRBJ2-1, with TRBD2 matching over 11 bases. The CDR3 has 15 amino acids. V shed 7 bases and J 7 bases; nucleotides not matched to a gene: 9. The V gene's germline CDR1 is SGHAT and CDR2 FQNNGV. For the CDR3, the DNA is TGTGCCAGCACCCAACTAGCGGGAGAATTTAATGAGCAGTTCTTC. As protein: CASTQLAGEFNEQFF. The full variable domain, rest sourced from reference TRBV11-2 and TRBJ2-1, is EAGVAQSPRYKIIEKRQSVAFWCNPISGHATLYWYQQILGQGPKLLIQFQNNGVVDDSQLPKDRFSAERLKGVDSTLKIQPAKLEDSAVYLCASTQLAGEFNEQFFGPGTRLTVL.

Remarks on this clone: Other nucleotide sequences from this sample produce the same CDR3. The CDR3 loop is CSAGGLYEQYF. DNA of the CDR3: TGCAGTGCTGGGGGACTCTACGAGCAGTACTTC. The chain recombines TRBV20-1 with TRBJ2-7; tentative D call: TRBD2 (6 bases). The CDR3 is made up of 11 amino acids. Germline loops: CDR1 DFQATT, CDR2 SNEGSKA (reference sequence). Trimming cost V 5 bases and J 3 bases, with 8 bases left between them.

There are many counts of this clone. The sample has other DNA sequences that encode this CDR3 too. This chain links TRBV27 with TRBJ2-1, with 7 bases identical to TRBD2. Looked up from germline, CDR1 is MNHEY and CDR2 is SMNVEV (reference sequence). The trim removed 3 bases at V and 7 bases at J, leaving 9 bases unmatched. CDR3 length equals 15 residues. The CDR3 sequence is CASSFRGRDLNEQFF. The DNA for the CDR3 is TGTGCCAGCAGTTTCAGAGGGAGGGATTTAAATGAGCAGTTCTTC.

This rearrangement joins TRBV21-1 to TRBJ2-1; the tabulated D call, TRBD2, remains unverified against the DNA. TRBV21-1 is tagged as a pseudogene. This CDR3 comprises 16 residues. The CDR3 DNA reads as TGTGCCAGCAGCTCCCATCCGGGGGGGGTGAGCAATGAGCAGTTCTTC. Protein sequence: CASSSHPGGVSNEQFF.

V and J are TRBV2 and TRBJ1-1; the D is unclear. CDR3 size: 13 residues. V lost 3 bases to trimming and J lost 5 bases, with 10 bases between them. Germline V gives CDR1 SNHLY, CDR2 FYNNEI. This CDR3 reads CASSEMGKTEAFF. DNA for the CDR3: TGTGCCAGCAGTGAGATGGGTAAGACTGAAGCTTTCTTT.

The chain joins TRBV6-1 to TRBJ1-5; D ambiguous. The length of the CDR3 is 15 residues. V lost 2 bases and J 7 bases, leaving 15 bases between the germline ends. Germline values: CDR1 MNHNS, CDR2 SASEGT. Here the CDR3 reads CASSELGPRGQPQHF. CDR3 nucleotides: TGTGCCAGCAGTGAATTAGGTCCTCGAGGGCAGCCCCAGCATTTT.

The rearrangement joins TRBV27 to TRBJ2-7; D possibly corresponds to TRBD2 (5 bases). The CDR3 runs 15 residues. Trimming pared 7 bases from V and 2 bases from J, leaving 18 bases between. Germline CDR1 MNHEY, CDR2 SMNVEV (reference sequence). The DNA for the CDR3 is TGTGCCAGCACGGAGTCGCGGGTACCAACCTACGAGCAGTACTTC. This codes for CASTESRVPTYEQYF.

The chain uses TRBV7-9 and TRBJ2-7; tentatively, D is TRBD1 (6 bases). Per germline, CDR1 SEHNR and CDR2 FQNEAQ (reference sequence). V lost 2 bases and J 5 bases, leaving 13 bases between the germline ends. There are 14 residues in the CDR3. The CDR3 DNA reads as TGTGCCAGCAGCTTACGACGGACAGACGACGAGCAGTACTTC. This sequence encodes CASSLRRTDDEQYF.

The V gene is TRBV30, the J gene TRBJ1-2, with D perhaps TRBD1 (6 bases). The CDR3 spans 15 residues. V shed 0 bases and J shed 2 bases, with 13 bases lying between them. Germline CDR1 is GTSNPN and CDR2 is SVGIG (reference sequence). The CDR3 DNA is TGTGCCTGGAGTGTATACCCGGGGGCCAACTATGGCTACACCTTC. Translating gives CAWSVYPGANYGYTF.

The chain is built from TRBV28 and TRBJ2-1, with a tentative D call TRBD1 (5 bases). The CDR3 extends over 15 amino acids. Germline loops: CDR1 MDHEN, CDR2 SYDVKM. V was trimmed by 4 bases and J by 6 bases, leaving 16 bases between them. Here the CDR3 DNA reads TGTGCCAGCAGTTCACCCTCTGGCAGGGTCAATGAGCAGTTCTTC. The encoded protein is CASSSPSGRVNEQFF. The full variable domain, rest sourced from reference TRBV28 and TRBJ2-1, is DVKVTQSSRYLVKRTGEKVFLECVQDMDHENMFWYRQDPGLGLRLIYFSYDVKMKEKGDIPEGYSVSREKKERFSLILESASTNQTSMYLCASSSPSGRVNEQFFGPGTRLTVL.

The chain joins TRBV28 to TRBJ2-5, with a weak D call TRBD1 (5 bases). The V end lost 11 bases, the J end lost 4 bases, and 20 bases lay between the germline ends. The CDR3 has 14 residues. Germline V gene data show CDR1 as MDHEN and CDR2 as SYDVKM. The CDR3 coding sequence is TGTGCCGTCGACCAGGCAGGGATCGGAGAGACCCAGTACTTC. This sequence encodes CAVDQAGIGETQYF.

This clone was seen once. The chain carries TRBV6-1 and TRBJ1-5; possible D gene TRBD1, 5 bases. Germline V lookup: CDR1 MNHNS, CDR2 SASEGT. V was trimmed by 4 bases and J by 6 bases, leaving 13 bases between them. This CDR3 contains 14 residues. The CDR3 is CASSAGSSFQPQHF. In DNA form, the CDR3 reads TGTGCCAGCAGTGCAGGGAGTAGCTTTCAGCCCCAGCATTTT.

The chain is built from TRBV19 and TRBJ2-2; tentatively, D is TRBD2 (5 bases). The germline V gene has CDR1 LNHDA and CDR2 SQIVND (reference sequence). This CDR3 has 14 amino acids. Trimming left V 3 bases short and J 5 bases short, with 10 bases between. This chain's CDR3 is CASSIGVRTGELFF. CDR3 nucleotide sequence: TGTGCCAGTAGTATCGGGGTCAGGACCGGGGAGCTGTTTTTT.

The rearrangement joins TRBV5-1 to TRBJ1-1; the D is unclear. V was cut by 4 bases and J by 1 base, with 11 bases left in between. Germline CDR1 and CDR2: SGHRS and YFSETQ. This CDR3 is 14 amino acids long. In DNA form, the CDR3 reads TGCGCCAGCAGCGGACTGTTGGGGAACACTGAAGCTTTCTTT. Translation: CASSGLLGNTEAFF. The variable domain in full, with the rest retrieved from reference TRBV5-1 and TRBJ1-1, is KAGVTQTPRYLIKTRGQQVTLSCSPISGHRSVSWYQQTPGQGLQFLFEYFSETQRNKGNFPGRFSGRQFSNSRSEMNVSTLELGDSALYLCASSGLLGNTEAFFGQGTRLTVV.

Details on this clone: No conserved phenylalanine or tryptophan is present at the end of the CDR3, so a read error is the likely explanation. V usage is TRBV10-2 and J usage is TRBJ2-7, with 7 bases aligning to TRBD2. The CDR3 has 15 residues. CDR1 and CDR2 from the germline V gene are WSHSY and SAAADI. The CDR3 protein is CGSSVPLAEGYEQYC. As DNA, the CDR3 is TGCGGCAGCAGTGTCCCGCTAGCGGAGGGATACGAGCAGTACTGC.

This clone came up many times. This chain joins TRBV5-8 and TRBJ1-4; 7 positions agree with TRBD1. This CDR3 region has 16 residues. Unmatched junction bases numbered 7, after V lost 0 bases and J lost 5 bases. The germline V gene encodes CDR1 SGHTS and CDR2 YDEGEE. CDR3 amino acids: CASSLAGSGGNEKLFF. In nucleotides, the CDR3 is TGTGCCAGCAGCTTGGCCGGGTCAGGGGGGAATGAAAAACTGTTTTTT.